The 9 T cell receptor beta chains below come from one sample, sequenced in a study of T-cell reconstitution after alpha-beta-depleted transplantation in children. It was with unique molecular identifiers that the TCRbeta library was prepared. TCRdb independently ran MiXCR on the PCR reads; one entry per CDR3 protein. The sample includes approximately 500,000 distinct CDR3 sequences, over 25% of them seen just once. This specimen was PBMCs, taken before TCRalphabeta/CD19-depleted stem cell transplant. These receptors originate from a boy in the first two years of life with Wiskott-Aldrich syndrome, due to receive a stem cell transplant.

The rearrangement joins TRBV7-2 to TRBJ2-7, with TRBD2 identical over 7 bases. Germline CDR1 SGHTA, CDR2 FQGNSA. V was clipped by 3 bases and J by 0 bases; unmatched bases: 2. The CDR3 is 14 residues long. The chain's CDR3 is CASSFTSASYEQYF. The DNA of the CDR3 is TGTGCCAGCAGCTTTACTAGCGCCTCCTACGAGCAGTACTTC.

This clonotype has just a few counts. The gene calls are TRBV7-2 and TRBJ1-4; D might be TRBD1 (6 bases). Between the trimmed V and J ends, which lost 5 bases and 5 bases, there was a span of 18 bases. This CDR3 spans 16 amino acids. Germline CDR1 and CDR2: SGHTA and FQGNSA. The CDR3 region is CASSPSGGGTNEKLFF. CDR3 sequence (DNA): TGTGCCAGCAGCCCATCTGGAGGGGGGACCAATGAAAAACTGTTTTTT. The full variable domain, completed using reference TRBV7-2 and TRBJ1-4, is GAGVSQSPSNKVTEKGKDVELRCDPISGHTALYWYRQSLGQGLEFLIYFQGNSAPDKSGLPSDRFSAERTGGSVSTLTIQRTQQEDSAVYLCASSPSGGGTNEKLFFGSGTQLSVL.

This clonotype was picked up a small number of times. This chain joins TRBV27 and TRBJ2-1, with 10 bases fitting TRBD2. CDR1 and CDR2 (germline): MNHEY, SMNVEV (reference sequence). The CDR3 spans 18 residues. V trimming: 4 bases; J trimming: 5 bases; junction bases outside the gene matches: 14. Here the CDR3 reads CASSSPINSGLANNEQFF. The CDR3 DNA is TGTGCCAGCAGTTCCCCCATTAACTCGGGACTAGCGAACAATGAGCAGTTCTTC.

The V and J genes are TRBV3-1 and TRBJ1-2; TRBD1 matches 9 bases. The germline V gene has CDR1 LGHDT and CDR2 YNNKEL (reference sequence). The junction had 8 bases not matched to a gene; V was cut back by 4 bases and J by 5 bases. CDR3 length: 15 residues. The CDR3 sequence is CASSPATGGAYGYTF. Written as DNA, the CDR3 is TGTGCCAGCAGCCCAGCTACAGGGGGCGCTTATGGCTACACCTTC.

The genes are TRBV7-6 and TRBJ1-3, with TRBD1 as a possible D gene (6 bases). The CDR3 consists of 16 residues. Germline V gives CDR1 SGHVS, CDR2 FNYEAQ. V was clipped by 5 bases and J by 0 bases, with 14 bases between them. The CDR3 bases are TGTGCCAGCAGCCGGATCTTGGGGGCCTCTGGAAACACCATATATTTT. It is translated as CASSRILGASGNTIYF.

The rearrangement uses TRBV10-3 and TRBJ2-7, with 11 nucleotides matching TRBD2. Trimming at V came to 4 bases and at J to 7 bases, leaving 6 bases not matched to a gene. Germline assignment: CDR1 ENHRY and CDR2 SYGVKD. This CDR3 region has 14 residues. In nucleotides, the CDR3 is TGTGCCATCAGTGGAACTAGCGGGAGTCATGAGCAGTACTTC. Its protein product is CAISGTSGSHEQYF.

This clonotype has a handful of counts. V and J are TRBV12-3 or TRBV12-4 and TRBJ2-7; 8 bases are shared with TRBD1. V gave up 4 bases and J gave up 5 bases; unmatched junction bases: 10. This CDR3 has 15 residues. The chain's CDR3 is CASSWSGTGGNEQYF. Written as DNA, the CDR3 is TGTGCCAGCAGTTGGTCCGGGACAGGAGGCAACGAGCAGTACTTC.

This clonotype was counted between two and nine times. This chain joins TRBV5-1 and TRBJ1-1; D gene ambiguous. Germline lookup yields CDR1 SGHRS and CDR2 YFSETQ. The length of the CDR3 is 14 residues. Trimming took off 0 bases at V and 6 bases at J, with 12 bases between the two ends. The CDR3 sequence is CASSLGQVFAEAFF. The CDR3 DNA reads TGCGCCAGCAGCTTGGGGCAGGTGTTCGCTGAAGCTTTCTTT.

The rearrangement links TRBV24-1 to TRBJ2-5; TRBD1 might be the D (5 bases). The germline V gene has CDR1 KGHDR and CDR2 SFDVKD. The ends were cut back, 3 bases at V and 5 bases at J, with 9 bases in the middle. The CDR3 spans 13 residues. Here the CDR3 reads CATSDQGWETQYF. CDR3 sequence (DNA): TGTGCCACCAGTGATCAGGGATGGGAGACCCAGTACTTC.